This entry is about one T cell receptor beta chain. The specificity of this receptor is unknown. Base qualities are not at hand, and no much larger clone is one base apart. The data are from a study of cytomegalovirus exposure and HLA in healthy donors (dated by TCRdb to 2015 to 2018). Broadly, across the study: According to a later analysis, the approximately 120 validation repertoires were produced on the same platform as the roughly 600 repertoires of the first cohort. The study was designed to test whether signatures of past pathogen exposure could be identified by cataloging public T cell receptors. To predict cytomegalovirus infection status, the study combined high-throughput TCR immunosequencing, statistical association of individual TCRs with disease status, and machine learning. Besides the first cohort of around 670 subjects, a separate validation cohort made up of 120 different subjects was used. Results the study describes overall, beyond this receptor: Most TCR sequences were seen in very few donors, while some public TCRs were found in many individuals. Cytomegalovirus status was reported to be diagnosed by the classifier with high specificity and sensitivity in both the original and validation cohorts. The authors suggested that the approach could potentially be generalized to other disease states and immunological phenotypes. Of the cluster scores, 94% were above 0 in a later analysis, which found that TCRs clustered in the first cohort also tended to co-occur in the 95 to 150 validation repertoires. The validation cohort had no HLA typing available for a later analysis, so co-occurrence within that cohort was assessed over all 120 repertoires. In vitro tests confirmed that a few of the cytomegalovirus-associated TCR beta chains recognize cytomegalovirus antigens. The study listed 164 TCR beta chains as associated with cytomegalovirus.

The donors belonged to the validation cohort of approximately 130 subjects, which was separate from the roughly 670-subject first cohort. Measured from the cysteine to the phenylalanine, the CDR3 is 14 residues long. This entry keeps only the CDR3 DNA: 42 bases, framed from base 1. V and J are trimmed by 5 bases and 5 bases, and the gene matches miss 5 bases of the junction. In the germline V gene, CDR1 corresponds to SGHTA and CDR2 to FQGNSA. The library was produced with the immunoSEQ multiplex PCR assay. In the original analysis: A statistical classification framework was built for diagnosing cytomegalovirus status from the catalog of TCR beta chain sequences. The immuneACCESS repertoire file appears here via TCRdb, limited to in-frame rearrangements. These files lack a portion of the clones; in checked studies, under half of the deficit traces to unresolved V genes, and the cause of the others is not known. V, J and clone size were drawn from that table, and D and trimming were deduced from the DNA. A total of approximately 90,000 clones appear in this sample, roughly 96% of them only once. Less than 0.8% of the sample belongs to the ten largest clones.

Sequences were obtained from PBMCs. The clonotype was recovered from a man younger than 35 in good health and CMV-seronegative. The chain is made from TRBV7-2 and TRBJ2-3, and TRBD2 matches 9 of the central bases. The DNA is TGTGCCAGCAGCCTTGGACTAGCGCAAGATACGCAGTATTTT. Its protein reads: CASSLGLAQDTQYF.